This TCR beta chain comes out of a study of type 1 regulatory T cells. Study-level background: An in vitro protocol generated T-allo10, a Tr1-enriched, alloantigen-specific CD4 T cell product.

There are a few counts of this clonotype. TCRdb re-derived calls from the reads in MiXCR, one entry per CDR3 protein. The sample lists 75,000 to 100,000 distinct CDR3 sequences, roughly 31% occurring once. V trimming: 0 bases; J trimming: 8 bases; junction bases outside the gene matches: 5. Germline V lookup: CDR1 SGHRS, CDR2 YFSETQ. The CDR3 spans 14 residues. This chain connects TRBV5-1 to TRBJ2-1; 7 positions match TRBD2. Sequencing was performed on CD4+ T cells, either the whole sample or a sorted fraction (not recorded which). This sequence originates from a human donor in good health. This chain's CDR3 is CASSLGTSGDEQFF. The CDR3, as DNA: TGCGCCAGCAGCTTGGGGACTAGTGGCGATGAGCAGTTCTTC.